The entry below gives a single TCR beta chain sequence along with its context. The data stem from a study of T cell responses to AZD1222 COVID-19 vaccine. Profiled with immunoSEQ multiplex PCR; TCRdb holds only in-frame clones, not every one. The data contain some 130,000 clones, approximately 88% of them singletons. V trimming: 4 bases; J trimming: 7 bases; junction bases outside the gene matches: 17. The CDR3 sequence is 19 residues long. Per germline, CDR1 MGHRA and CDR2 YSYEKL. The genes are TRBV4-1 and TRBJ2-4; 12 positions agree with TRBD2. The specimen comprised peripheral blood, sampled on day 0 of AZD1222 vaccination. This TCR was recovered from an adult in good health. The CDR3 region is CASSLPTGPSGGAGNIQYF. The CDR3 DNA follows: TGCGCCAGCAGCCTCCCGACAGGCCCTAGCGGGGGGGCAGGGAACATTCAGTACTTC.